Presented here are 9 T cell receptor beta chains from one specimen sequenced in a study of tumor-infiltrating lymphocytes in primary liver carcinoma. Co-extracting RNA and DNA was done with roughly 17-31 mg of unsorted bulk tissue as input. A primer matching the constant region was used to make TCR beta cDNA from around 460 ng of total RNA. Three-round nested multiplex PCR performed with slightly modified ARM-PCR produced the TCR beta libraries. Both of the initial two PCR rounds ran for about 9 cycles and employed TRBV1-TRBV30 forward primers alongside a C-beta reverse primer. Each CDR3 protein is one row after TCRdb ran MiXCR on the multiplex PCR reads. The sample shows some 120,000 distinct CDR3 sequences, around 60% of them seen only once. Sequencing used liver tumor tissue from sampling region 1. The sample's subset: tumor region T1, superior pole. The receptors originated from a woman in her fifties or sixties with primary liver carcinoma and hepatitis B virus infection.

About this clonotype itself: The missing conserved phenylalanine or tryptophan at the end of this CDR3 makes a read error likely. This rearrangement joins TRBV11-2 to TRBJ2-2, with a weak D call TRBD1 (6 bases). The CDR3 is made up of 14 amino acids. Germline CDR1 and CDR2: SGHAT and FQNNGV. DNA for the CDR3: TGTGCCAGCAGCTCGAGGGGGAACACAGGGGAGCTGTTTTCT. Its translation: CASSSRGNTGELFS.

This clonotype was seen only a few times. This chain links TRBV24-1 with TRBJ2-1; 9 bases are a match to TRBD2. The CDR3 sequence is 16 residues long. J gave up 2 bases and V 4 bases, and 5 bases lay outside the gene matches. In germline, CDR1 is KGHDR, CDR2 SFDVKD. CDR3 bases: TGTGCCACCAGTGACGGCGGGAGGGGACCCTACAATGAGCAGTTCTTC. Protein: CATSDGGRGPYNEQFF.

This clonotype showed up many times. This chain uses TRBV12-3 or TRBV12-4 with TRBJ2-5, with TRBD2 matching over 10 bases. CDR3 length: 15 amino acids. V lost 3 bases to trimming and J lost 2 bases; unmatched junction nucleotides: 3. DNA of the CDR3: TGTGCCAGCAGTTTCGCTAGCGGGGGACAAGAGACCCAGTACTTC. Amino acids: CASSFASGGQETQYF.

Comments on this clonotype: At one end the junction does not follow the germline gene, possibly because of a read error. The CDR3 DNA reads as TGTACCAGCAGCTTAGACAGGGAGATTGATACACAGTATTTT. Protein product: CTSSLDREIDTQYF. The chain employs TRBV11-2 and TRBJ2-3; 7 nucleotides match TRBD1. CDR3 length equals 14 residues. Germline V gene sequence: CDR1 SGHAT, CDR2 FQNNGV.

The chain couples TRBV28 to TRBJ1-1, with D perhaps TRBD1 (6 bases). The ends were cut back, 4 bases at V and 1 base at J, with 13 bases in the middle. This CDR3 comprises 15 residues. Germline values: CDR1 MDHEN, CDR2 SYDVKM. CDR3 coding DNA: TGTGCCAGCAGTTGGACAGAGCTCACGAACACTGAAGCTTTCTTT. This gives the protein CASSWTELTNTEAFF.

For this clonotype: A read error is likely, as this CDR3 ends without the conserved phenylalanine or tryptophan. The rearrangement links TRBV11-1 to TRBJ1-1, with D possibly matching TRBD1 (5 bases). The germline CDR1 and CDR2 sequences are SGHAT and FQDESV (reference sequence). This CDR3 is built from 14 residues. DNA for the CDR3: TGTGTCAGCAGCTTAGGGAGAGGGACCACTGAAGCTTTCCTT. Translation: CVSSLGRGTTEAFL.

Turning to this clonotype: The junction shows a germline mismatch at one end, possibly a read error. The chain has TRBV7-8 and TRBJ2-3, with D possibly matching TRBD2 (5 bases). The length of the CDR3 is 14 residues. Germline lookup yields CDR1 SGHVS and CDR2 FQNEAQ. CDR3 coding DNA: TGTACCAGCAGGCAAGATCCCAGCGGTGATACGCAGTATTTT. This gives the protein CTSRQDPSGDTQYF.

In the case of this clonotype: Given a much more abundant clone one base away, this may be a read error. The missing conserved phenylalanine or tryptophan at the end of this CDR3 makes a read error likely. This sequence joins TRBV6-5 and TRBJ2-2; D uncertain. The CDR3 runs 15 residues. Germline V CDR1 and CDR2: MNHEY, SVGAGI. Trimming took 1 base from V and 7 from J, leaving 13 bases between them. CDR3 region: CASSYLSRNGGELFL. CDR3 nucleotide sequence: TGTGCCAGCAGTTACTTGTCCAGAAACGGCGGGGAGCTGTTTCTT.

This clonotype was recorded a few times. V and J are TRBV5-1 and TRBJ2-5, with 7 nucleotides matching TRBD2. The CDR3 is made up of 13 amino acids. Germline assignment: CDR1 SGHRS and CDR2 YFSETQ. Trimming removed 4 bases from V and 5 bases from J; junction bases left unmatched: 5. The CDR3 coding sequence is TGCGCCAGCAGCAGTGTGGGAGGGGAGACCCAGTACTTC. Its translation: CASSSVGGETQYF.